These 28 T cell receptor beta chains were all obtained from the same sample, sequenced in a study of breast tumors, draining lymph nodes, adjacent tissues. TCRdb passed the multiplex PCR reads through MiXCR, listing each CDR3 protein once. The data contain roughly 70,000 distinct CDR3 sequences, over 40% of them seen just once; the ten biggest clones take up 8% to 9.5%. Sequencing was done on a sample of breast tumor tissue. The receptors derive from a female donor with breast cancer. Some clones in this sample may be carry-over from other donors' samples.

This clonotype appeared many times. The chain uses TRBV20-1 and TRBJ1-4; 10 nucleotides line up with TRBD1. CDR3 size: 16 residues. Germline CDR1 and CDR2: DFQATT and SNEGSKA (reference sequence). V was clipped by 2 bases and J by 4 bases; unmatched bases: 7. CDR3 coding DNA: TGCAGTGCTAGATCGGAGGGGACAGGGGATAATGAAAAACTGTTTTTT. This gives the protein CSARSEGTGDNEKLFF.

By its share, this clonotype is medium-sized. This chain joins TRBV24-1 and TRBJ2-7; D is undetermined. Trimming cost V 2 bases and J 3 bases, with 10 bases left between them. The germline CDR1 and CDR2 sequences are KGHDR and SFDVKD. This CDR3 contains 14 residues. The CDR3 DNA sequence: TGTGCCACCAGTGATTCTAGGGTCAACTACGAGCAGTACTTC. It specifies CATSDSRVNYEQYF.

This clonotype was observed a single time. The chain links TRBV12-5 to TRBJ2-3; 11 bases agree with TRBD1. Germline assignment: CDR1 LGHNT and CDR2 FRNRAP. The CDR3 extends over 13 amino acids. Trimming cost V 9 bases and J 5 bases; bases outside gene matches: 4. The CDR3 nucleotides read TGTGCTAGCGGGACAGGGGGAGGAGATACGCAGTATTTT. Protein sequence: CASGTGGGDTQYF.

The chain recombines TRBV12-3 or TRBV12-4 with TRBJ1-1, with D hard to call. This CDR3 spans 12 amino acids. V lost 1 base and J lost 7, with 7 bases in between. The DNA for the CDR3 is TGTGCCAGCAGTTTAGGACAATTTGAAGCTTTCTTT. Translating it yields CASSLGQFEAFF.

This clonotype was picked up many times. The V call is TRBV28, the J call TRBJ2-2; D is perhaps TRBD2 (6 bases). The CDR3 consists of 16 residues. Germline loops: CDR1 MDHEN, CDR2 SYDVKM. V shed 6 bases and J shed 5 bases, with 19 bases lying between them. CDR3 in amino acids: CASRPGGSSGTGELFF. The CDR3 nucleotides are TGTGCCAGCAGACCTGGGGGGTCATCGGGTACCGGGGAGCTGTTTTTT.

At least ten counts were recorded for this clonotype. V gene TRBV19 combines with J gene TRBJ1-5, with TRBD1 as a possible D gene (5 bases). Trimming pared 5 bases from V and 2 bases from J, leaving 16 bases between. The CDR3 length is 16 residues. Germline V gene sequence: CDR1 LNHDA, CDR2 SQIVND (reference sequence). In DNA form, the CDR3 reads TGTGCCAGTAGTTCCCATGGGGGGATCGGCAATCAGCCCCAGCATTTT. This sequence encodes CASSSHGGIGNQPQHF.

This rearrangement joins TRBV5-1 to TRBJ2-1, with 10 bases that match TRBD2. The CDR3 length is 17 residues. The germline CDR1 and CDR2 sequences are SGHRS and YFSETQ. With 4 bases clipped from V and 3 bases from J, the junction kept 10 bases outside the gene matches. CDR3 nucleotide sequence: TGCGCCAGCAGCCCGATGTTAGCGGGGGGCCTCTACAATGAGCAGTTCTTC. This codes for CASSPMLAGGLYNEQFF.

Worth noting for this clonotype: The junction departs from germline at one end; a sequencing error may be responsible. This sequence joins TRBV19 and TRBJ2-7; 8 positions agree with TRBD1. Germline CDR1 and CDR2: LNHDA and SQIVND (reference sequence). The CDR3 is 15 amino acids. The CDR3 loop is CTSRNIGQGAYEQYF. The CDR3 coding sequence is TGTACCAGTAGGAACATAGGACAGGGAGCCTACGAGCAGTACTTC. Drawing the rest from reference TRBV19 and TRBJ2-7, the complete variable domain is DGGITQSPKYLFRKEGQNVTLSCEQNLNHDAMYWYRQDPGQGLRLIYYSQIVNDFQKGDIAEGYSVSREKKESFPLTVTSAQKNPTAFYLCTSRNIGQGAYEQYFGPGTRLTVT.

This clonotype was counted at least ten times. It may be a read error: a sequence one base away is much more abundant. CDR3 nucleotides: TGTGCCAGCAGTTTCGCGCTAAATAATTCACCCCTCCACTTT. This sequence encodes CASSFALNNSPLHF. The chain employs TRBV12-3 or TRBV12-4 and TRBJ1-6; D unclear. With 3 bases removed from V and 5 bases from J, the gap between germline ends came to 8 bases. The CDR3 covers 14 residues.

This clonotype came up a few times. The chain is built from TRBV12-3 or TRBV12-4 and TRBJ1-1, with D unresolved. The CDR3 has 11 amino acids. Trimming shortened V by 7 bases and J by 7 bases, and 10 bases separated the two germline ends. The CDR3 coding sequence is TGTGCCAGCAACACAGCTAATGAAGCTTTCTTT. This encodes CASNTANEAFF.

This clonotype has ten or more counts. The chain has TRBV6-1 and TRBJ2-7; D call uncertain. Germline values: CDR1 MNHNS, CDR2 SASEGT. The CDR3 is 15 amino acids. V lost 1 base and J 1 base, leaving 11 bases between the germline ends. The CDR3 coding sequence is TGTGCCAGCAGTGAAGGGATTGGGTTTTCCTACGAGCAGTACTTC. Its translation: CASSEGIGFSYEQYF.

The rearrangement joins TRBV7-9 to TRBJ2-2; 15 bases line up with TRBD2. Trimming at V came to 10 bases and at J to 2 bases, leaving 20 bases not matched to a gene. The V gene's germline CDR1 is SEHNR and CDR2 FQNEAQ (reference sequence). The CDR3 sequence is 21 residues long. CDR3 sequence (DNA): TGTGCCACCAGTGATAACTCCGGGACTAGCGGGAGGCCTGCCAACACCGGGGAGCTGTTTTTT. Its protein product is CATSDNSGTSGRPANTGELFF.

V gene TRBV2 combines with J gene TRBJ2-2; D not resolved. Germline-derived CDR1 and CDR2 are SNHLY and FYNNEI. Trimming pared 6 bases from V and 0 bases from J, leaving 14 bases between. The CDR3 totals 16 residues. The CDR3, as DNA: TGTGCCAGCAGGTCCCGCAGGTTAGCGAACACCGGGGAGCTGTTTTTT. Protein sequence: CASRSRRLANTGELFF.

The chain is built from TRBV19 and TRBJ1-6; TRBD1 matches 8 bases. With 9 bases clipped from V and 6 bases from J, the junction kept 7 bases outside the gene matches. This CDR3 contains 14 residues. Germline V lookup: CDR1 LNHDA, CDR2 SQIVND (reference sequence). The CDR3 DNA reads TGTGCCAGCGTCGGACAGGGAGTTAATTCACCCCTCCACTTT. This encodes CASVGQGVNSPLHF.

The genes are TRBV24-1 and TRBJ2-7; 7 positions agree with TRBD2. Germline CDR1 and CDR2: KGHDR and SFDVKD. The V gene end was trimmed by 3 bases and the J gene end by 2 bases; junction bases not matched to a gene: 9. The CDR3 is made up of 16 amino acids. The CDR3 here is CATSDASGEPPYEQYF. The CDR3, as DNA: TGTGCCACCAGTGATGCTAGCGGAGAGCCCCCCTACGAGCAGTACTTC.

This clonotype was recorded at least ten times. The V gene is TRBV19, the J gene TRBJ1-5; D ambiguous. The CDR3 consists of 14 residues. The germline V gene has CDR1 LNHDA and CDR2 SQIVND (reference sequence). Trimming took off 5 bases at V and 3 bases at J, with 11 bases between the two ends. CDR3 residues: CASSFSAHNQPQHF. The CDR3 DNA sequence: TGTGCCAGTAGTTTCTCGGCACACAATCAGCCCCAGCATTTT.

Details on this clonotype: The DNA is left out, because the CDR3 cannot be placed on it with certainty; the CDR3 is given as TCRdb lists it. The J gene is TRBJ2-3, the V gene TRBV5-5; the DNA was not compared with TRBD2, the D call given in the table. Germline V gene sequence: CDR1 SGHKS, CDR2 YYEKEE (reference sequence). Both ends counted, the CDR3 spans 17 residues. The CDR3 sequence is CASSFYICSVSGDTQYF.

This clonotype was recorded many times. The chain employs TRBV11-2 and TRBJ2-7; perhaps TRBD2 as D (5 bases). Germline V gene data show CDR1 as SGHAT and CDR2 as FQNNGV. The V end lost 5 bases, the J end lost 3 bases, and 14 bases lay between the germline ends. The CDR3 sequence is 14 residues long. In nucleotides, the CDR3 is TGTGCCAGCAGCCCGACTGCGGGCAACTACGAGCAGTACTTC. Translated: CASSPTAGNYEQYF.

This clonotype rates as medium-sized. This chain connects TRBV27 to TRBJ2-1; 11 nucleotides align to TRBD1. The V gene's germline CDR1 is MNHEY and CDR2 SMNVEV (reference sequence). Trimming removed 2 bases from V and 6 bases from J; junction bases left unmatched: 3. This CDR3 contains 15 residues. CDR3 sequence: CASSLGGTGGNEQFF. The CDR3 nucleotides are TGTGCCAGCAGTTTAGGCGGGACAGGGGGCAATGAGCAGTTCTTC.

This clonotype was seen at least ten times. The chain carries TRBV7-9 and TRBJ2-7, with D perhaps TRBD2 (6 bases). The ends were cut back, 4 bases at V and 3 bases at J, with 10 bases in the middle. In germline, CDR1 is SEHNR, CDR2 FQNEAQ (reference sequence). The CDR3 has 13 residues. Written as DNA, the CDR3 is TGTGCCAGCAGCTCGACTAGTTACTACGAGCAGTACTTC. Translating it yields CASSSTSYYEQYF.

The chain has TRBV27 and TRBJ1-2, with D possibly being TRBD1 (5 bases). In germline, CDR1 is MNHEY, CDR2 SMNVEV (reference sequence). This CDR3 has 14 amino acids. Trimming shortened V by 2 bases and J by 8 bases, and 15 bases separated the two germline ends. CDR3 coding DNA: TGTGCCAGCAGTTTAACTATCTCGGGGGTGGGCTACACCTTC. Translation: CASSLTISGVGYTF.

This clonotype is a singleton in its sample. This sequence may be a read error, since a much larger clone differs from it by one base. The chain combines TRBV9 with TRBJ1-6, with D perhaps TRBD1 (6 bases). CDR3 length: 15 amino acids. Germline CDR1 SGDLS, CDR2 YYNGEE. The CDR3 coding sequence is TGTGCCAGCAGCCTTACGGACAGATCCAATTCACCCCCCCTCTTT. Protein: CASSLTDRSNSPPLF.

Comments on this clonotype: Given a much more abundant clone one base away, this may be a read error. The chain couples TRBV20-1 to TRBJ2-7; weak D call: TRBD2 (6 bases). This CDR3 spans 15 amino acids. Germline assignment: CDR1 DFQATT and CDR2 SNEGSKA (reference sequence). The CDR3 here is CSATLVAETSYERYF. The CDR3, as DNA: TGCAGTGCTACCTTAGTAGCGGAGACCTCCTACGAGCGGTACTTC.

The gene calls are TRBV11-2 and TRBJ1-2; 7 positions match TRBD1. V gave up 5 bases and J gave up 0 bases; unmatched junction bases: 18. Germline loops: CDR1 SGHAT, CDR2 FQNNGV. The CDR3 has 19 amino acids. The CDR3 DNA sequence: TGTGCCAGCAGCCAGATCATGACAGGGCACAATTTAGCTAACTATGGCTACACCTTC. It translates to CASSQIMTGHNLANYGYTF. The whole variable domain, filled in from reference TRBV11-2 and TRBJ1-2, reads EAGVAQSPRYKIIEKRQSVAFWCNPISGHATLYWYQQILGQGPKLLIQFQNNGVVDDSQLPKDRFSAERLKGVDSTLKIQPAKLEDSAVYLCASSQIMTGHNLANYGYTFGSGTRLTVV.

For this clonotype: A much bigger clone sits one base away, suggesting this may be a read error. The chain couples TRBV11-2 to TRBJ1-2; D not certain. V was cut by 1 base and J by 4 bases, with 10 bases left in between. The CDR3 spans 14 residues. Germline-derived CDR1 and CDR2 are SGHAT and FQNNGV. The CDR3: CASSLGRRTYGYTF. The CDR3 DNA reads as TGTGCCAGCAGCTTAGGACGGCGGACCTATGGCTACACCTTC.

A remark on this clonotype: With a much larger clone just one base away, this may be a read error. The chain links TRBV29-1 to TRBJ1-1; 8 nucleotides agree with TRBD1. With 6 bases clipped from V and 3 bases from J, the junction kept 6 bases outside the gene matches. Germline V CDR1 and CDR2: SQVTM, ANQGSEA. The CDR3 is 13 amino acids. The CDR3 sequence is CSVGDRGDTEAFF. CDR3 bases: TGCAGCGTGGGCGACAGGGGAGACACTGAAGCTTTCTTT.

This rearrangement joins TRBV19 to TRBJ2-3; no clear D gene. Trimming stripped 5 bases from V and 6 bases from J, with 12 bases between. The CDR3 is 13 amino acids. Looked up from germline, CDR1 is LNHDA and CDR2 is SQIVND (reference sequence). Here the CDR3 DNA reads TGTGCCAGTAGTTTCCCCCGTGGTGATACGCAGTATTTT. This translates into CASSFPRGDTQYF.

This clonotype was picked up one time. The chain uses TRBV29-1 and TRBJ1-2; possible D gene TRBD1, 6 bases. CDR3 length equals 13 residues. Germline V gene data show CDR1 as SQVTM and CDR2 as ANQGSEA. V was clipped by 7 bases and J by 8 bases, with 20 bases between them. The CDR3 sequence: CSAVIQGAYGYTF. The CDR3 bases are TGCAGCGCTGTCATACAGGGAGCGTACGGCTACACCTTC.